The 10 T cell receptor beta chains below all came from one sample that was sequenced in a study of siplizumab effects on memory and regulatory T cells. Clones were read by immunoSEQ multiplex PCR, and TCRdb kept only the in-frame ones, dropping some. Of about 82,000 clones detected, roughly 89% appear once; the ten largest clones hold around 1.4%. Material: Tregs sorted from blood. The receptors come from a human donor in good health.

The CDR3 DNA reads as TGTGCCAGCAGCTTGGGTTCCTCCCGGACAGGGGGCTACGAGCAGTACTTC. This encodes CASSLGSSRTGGYEQYF. The gene calls are TRBV7-7 and TRBJ2-7; TRBD1 matches at 10 bases. The CDR3 has 17 amino acids. The V segment lost 3 bases and the J segment 3 bases; nucleotides outside the gene matches: 11. Germline assignment: CDR1 SSHAT and CDR2 FNYEAQ (reference sequence).

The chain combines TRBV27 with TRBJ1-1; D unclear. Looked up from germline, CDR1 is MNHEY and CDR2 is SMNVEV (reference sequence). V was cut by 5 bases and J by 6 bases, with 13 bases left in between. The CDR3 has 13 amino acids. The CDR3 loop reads CASSHLENSEAFF. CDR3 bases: TGTGCCAGCAGTCACCTGGAGAATTCTGAAGCTTTCTTT.

In DNA form, the CDR3 reads TGTGCCAGCAGCCGCTCTCCAGGGGATACCAACGAGCAGTACTTC. Translation gives CASSRSPGDTNEQYF. The chain combines TRBV11-2 with TRBJ2-7; a possible D gene is TRBD1 (6 bases). V shed 5 bases and J shed 5 bases, with 19 bases lying between them. This CDR3 contains 15 residues. Per germline, CDR1 SGHAT and CDR2 FQNNGV.

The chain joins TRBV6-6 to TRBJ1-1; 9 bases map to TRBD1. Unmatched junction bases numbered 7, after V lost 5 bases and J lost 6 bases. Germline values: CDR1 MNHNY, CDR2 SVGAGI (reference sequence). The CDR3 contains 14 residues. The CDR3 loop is CASSPPGQGSEAFF. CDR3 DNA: TGTGCCAGCAGTCCTCCGGGACAGGGCTCTGAAGCTTTCTTT.

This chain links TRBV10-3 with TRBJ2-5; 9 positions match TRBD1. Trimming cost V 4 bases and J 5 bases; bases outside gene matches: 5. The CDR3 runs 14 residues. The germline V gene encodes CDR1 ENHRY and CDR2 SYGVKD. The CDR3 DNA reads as TGTGCCATCAGTGGGACAGGGGCTTATGAGACCCAGTACTTC. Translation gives CAISGTGAYETQYF.

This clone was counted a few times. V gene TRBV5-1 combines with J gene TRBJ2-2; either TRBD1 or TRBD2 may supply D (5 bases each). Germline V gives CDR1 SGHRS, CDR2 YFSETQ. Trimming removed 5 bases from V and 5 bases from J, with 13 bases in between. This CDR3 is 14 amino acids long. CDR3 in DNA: TGCGCCAGCAGGGACATTGGGGGAACCGGGGAGCTGTTTTTT. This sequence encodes CASRDIGGTGELFF.

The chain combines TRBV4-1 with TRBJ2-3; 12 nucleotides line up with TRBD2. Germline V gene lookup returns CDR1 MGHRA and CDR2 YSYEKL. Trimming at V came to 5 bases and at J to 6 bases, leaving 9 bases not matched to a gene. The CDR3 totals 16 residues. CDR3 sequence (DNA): TGCGCCAGCAGCTATCTAGCGGGGGGGCATCGGGATACGCAGTATTTT. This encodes CASSYLAGGHRDTQYF.

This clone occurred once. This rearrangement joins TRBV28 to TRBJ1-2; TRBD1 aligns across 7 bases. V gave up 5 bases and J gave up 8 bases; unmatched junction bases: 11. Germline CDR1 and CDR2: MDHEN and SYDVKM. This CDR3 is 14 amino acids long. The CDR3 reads CASSLTGAPGGYTF. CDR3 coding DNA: TGTGCCAGCAGTCTTACAGGGGCCCCTGGGGGCTACACCTTC.

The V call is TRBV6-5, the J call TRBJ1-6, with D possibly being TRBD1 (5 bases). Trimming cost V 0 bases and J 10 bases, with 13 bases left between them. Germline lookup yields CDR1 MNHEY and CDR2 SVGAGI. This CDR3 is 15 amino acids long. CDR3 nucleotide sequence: TGTGCCAGCAGTTACTCGACGCGGGGCGACTCACCCCTCCACTTT. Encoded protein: CASSYSTRGDSPLHF.

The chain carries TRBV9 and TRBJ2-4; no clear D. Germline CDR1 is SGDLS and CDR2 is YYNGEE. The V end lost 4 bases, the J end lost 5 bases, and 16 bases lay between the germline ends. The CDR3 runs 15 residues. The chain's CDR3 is CASSPQVANQNIQYF. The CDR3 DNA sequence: TGTGCCAGCAGCCCTCAGGTCGCCAACCAAAACATTCAGTACTTC.